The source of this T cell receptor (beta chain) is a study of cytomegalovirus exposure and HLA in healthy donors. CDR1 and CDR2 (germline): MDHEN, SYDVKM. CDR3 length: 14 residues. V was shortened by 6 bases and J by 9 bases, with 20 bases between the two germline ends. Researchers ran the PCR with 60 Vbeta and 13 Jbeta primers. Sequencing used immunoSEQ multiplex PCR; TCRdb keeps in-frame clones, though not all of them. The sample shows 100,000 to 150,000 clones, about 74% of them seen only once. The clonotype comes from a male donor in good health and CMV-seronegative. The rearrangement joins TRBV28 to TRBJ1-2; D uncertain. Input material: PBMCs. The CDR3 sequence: CASSPDLGRLSYTF. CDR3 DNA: TGTGCCAGCAGCCCCGACCTTGGCAGGTTGAGCTACACCTTC.